The present T cell receptor (beta chain) was sequenced within a study of OX40 agonist ivuxolimab in advanced cancers. The trim removed 3 bases at V and 0 bases at J, leaving 1 base unmatched. CDR1 and CDR2 from the germline V gene are MNHEY and SMNVEV (reference sequence). The length of the CDR3 is 15 residues. The assay was immunoSEQ multiplex PCR, and TCRdb's table has in-frame clones only and misses some. The data show 65,000 to 90,000 clones, approximately 90% seen once. This receptor was identified in an adult with an advanced solid tumor such as melanoma, head and neck, liver or kidney cancer. The J gene is TRBJ1-4, the V gene TRBV27; 7 bases fit TRBD1. The sequencing used CD4+ or CD8+ T cells sorted from blood, collected in a trial of the OX40 agonist ivuxolimab. The CDR3 reads CASSFTGATNEKLFF. DNA of the CDR3: TGTGCCAGCAGTTTTACAGGGGCAACTAATGAAAAACTGTTTTTT.